This T cell receptor beta chain was recovered during a study of identical twins (dated by TCRdb to 2016 to 2017). Regarding the research as a whole: The study deep-sequenced TCR alpha and beta repertoires from monozygotic twins, unrelated adults of various ages and cord blood to test whether fetal clonotypes persist. To rule out contamination, the twin experiments were replicated at different times with different library preparation protocols. Findings and caveats that apply to the study as a whole: Out-of-frame TCR alpha sequences shared between twins showed an excess of low generation-probability sequences compared with coincidental sharing between unrelated individuals. The excess sharing between twins in beta out-of-frame sequences was weaker because fewer shared sequences reduced the signal-to-noise ratio. Because the same donors could not be followed over many years, conclusions were based on cross-sectional statistical analysis. In monozygotic twins, out-of-frame TCR alpha sharing was systematically underestimated by recombination models, although the models agreed with sharing between unrelated individuals. Abundant cord blood beta clonotypes carried fewer insertions; young adult naive repertoires showed a weaker similar trend, while memory repertoires showed none. Invariant T cells such as MAIT and iNKT could partly confound zero-insertion analyses, though diverse VJ usage argued against this for most clonotypes.

Worth noting for this clonotype: The target of this receptor is not known. The input lacks base qualities; no much larger clone sits a single base away.

The library was produced with 5' RACE. Reads for this sample came from an Illumina HiSeq 2000. Template switching added a universal primer binding site, and the final cDNA carried a unique molecular identifier that allowed TCR cDNA molecules to be counted accurately. Specific primers in the conserved constant-segment region were used to synthesize first-strand cDNA for TCR alpha and beta chains. To control for contamination, every cDNA library carried two barcodes: a SMART-Mk sample barcode plus Illumina barcodes. TruSeq adapter sequences, together with Illumina sample barcodes, were added in two successive PCR steps. The Illumina HiSeq platform was used with custom primers to sequence TCR alpha and beta cDNA libraries. Turning to the authors' computational methods: MiGEC was used to process raw reads and extract unique molecular identifiers, and MiXCR was used to find CDR3 positions. For each individual, recombination models were inferred using an EM algorithm with the repgenHMM and IGoR tools. The tcR package in R was used for shared clonotype analysis, with sharing normalized by the product of cloneset sizes. Out-of-frame nonproductive sequences were analyzed to study raw recombination free of thymic and clonal selection effects. TCRdb reanalyzed the raw reads on its own, using fastp at Q25 for trimming and MiXCR for clone calling, and kept in-frame beta chains. CDR3 protein sequences are deduplicated, and each keeps its most common genes and DNA. What appears here as the V and J calls and clone size reflects TCRdb's work, not the paper's. This sample is represented by 500,000 to 600,000 distinct CDR3 sequences; approximately 22% of them were singletons. Together, the top ten hold around 0.9% of the sample.

All donors were healthy Caucasians. The twin cohort consisted of three pairs of female monozygotic twins, all aged roughly 18 to 29 years. Positive isolation kits from Invitrogen were used to isolate CD4+ and CD8+ T cell populations. Deletion took 0 bases off V and 0 bases off J, with a span of 8 bases between the germline ends. There are 15 amino acids in the CDR3, from cysteine to phenylalanine inclusive. Left in the record is the CDR3 DNA by itself, 45 bases read in frame from the first base. Looking up the germline V gene yields CDR1 SGDLS and CDR2 YYNGEE. This sample was shared with a second study, whose subject was T cells expressing NK-cell markers. The other study reports the following: TCR beta-chain repertoires were profiled in sorted CD3+CD56+NKG2C+, CD3+CD56+NKG2C- and CD3+CD56-NKG2C+ T-cell subsets from several donors. Among the eight sequenced donors, only one was HCMV-seronegative, while the other seven were HCMV-seropositive. To restrict sorting to alphabetaTCR-expressing T cells, an anti-gammadeltaTCR antibody was added in several experiments. In several donors, the dominant CD3+CD56+NKG2C+ clonotypes were found to rank among the top 10 CD8+ clonotypes and to make up about 1.0-7.5% of CD8+ T cells. Those dominant clonotypes were again the most abundant among CD3+CD56-NKG2C+ cells in a few donors, at roughly 25-60.1%. Whether the expanded NKG2C-expressing T cell clones were specific for HCMV antigens was left unclear. Randomly selected healthy volunteers, three men and five women, were used as the eight sequenced donors. HCMV serostatus was determined by detecting HCMV-specific IgG in serum with a commercial ELISA kit. MIGEC handled demultiplexing of the reads and grouping by UMI, while MiTCR was used to assemble and quantify clonotypes. To exclude erroneous sequences, any TCR cDNA sequence not supported by at least two reads was discarded. Downstream repertoire analysis used the tcR package, and clonotypes were matched across fractions by CDR3 nucleotide sequence plus V segment. Antigen specificity was annotated against VDJdb with VDJmatch, allowing one amino acid substitution in CDR3.

The receptor was isolated from a woman aged 18-29 years in good health. Material for sequencing was CD4+ T cells sorted from blood. The V gene is TRBV9 and the J gene is TRBJ2-3; 5 matching bases give a weak D call of TRBD1. The DNA sequence is as follows: TGTGCCAGCAGCGTAGGACAGCCTAGCACAGATACGCAGTATTTT. Translated, this gives CASSVGQPSTDTQYF.